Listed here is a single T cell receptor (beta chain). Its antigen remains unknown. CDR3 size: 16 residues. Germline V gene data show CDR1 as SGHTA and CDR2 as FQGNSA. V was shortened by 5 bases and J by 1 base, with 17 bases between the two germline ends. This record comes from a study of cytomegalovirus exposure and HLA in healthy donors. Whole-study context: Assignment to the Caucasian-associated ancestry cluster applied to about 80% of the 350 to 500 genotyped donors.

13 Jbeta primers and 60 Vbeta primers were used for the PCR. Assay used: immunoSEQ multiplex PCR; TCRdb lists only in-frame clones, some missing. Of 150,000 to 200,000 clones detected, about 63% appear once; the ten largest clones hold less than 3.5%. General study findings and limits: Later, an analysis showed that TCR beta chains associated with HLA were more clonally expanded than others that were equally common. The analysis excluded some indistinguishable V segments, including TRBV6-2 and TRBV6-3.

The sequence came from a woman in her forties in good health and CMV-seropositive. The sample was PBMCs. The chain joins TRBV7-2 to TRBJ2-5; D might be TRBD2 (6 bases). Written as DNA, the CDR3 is TGTGCCAGCAGCCTGATTGGGGGAGGCAGCCAAGAGACCCAGTACTTC. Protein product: CASSLIGGGSQETQYF.